The sequence of this T cell receptor beta chain was determined in a study of cytomegalovirus exposure and HLA in healthy donors. V lost 5 bases, J lost 3 bases, and 14 bases lay in between. Germline CDR1 is LGHNT and CDR2 is FRNRAP. The CDR3 is made up of 15 amino acids. Regarding the study as a whole: Analysis was performed later, and it showed HLA-associated TCR beta chains to be more clonally expanded than equally common others. What a later analysis showed was that several of the most significant clusters appeared linked to common viral pathogens.

Turning to this clone: What it binds is unknown.

The PCR contained 60 Vbeta and 13 Jbeta primers. Some clones are missing from TCRdb's copy, which holds only in-frame ones; the method was immunoSEQ multiplex PCR. The table records roughly 45,000 clones, roughly 60% of them present only once. The source of this sequence is a human donor in good health. This chain joins TRBV12-5 and TRBJ1-5; D is perhaps TRBD1 (6 bases). Material for sequencing was PBMCs. CDR3 sequence (DNA): TGTGCTAGTGGTCCCCCCGGACAGATCAATCAGCCCCAGCATTTT. Residues: CASGPPGQINQPQHF.